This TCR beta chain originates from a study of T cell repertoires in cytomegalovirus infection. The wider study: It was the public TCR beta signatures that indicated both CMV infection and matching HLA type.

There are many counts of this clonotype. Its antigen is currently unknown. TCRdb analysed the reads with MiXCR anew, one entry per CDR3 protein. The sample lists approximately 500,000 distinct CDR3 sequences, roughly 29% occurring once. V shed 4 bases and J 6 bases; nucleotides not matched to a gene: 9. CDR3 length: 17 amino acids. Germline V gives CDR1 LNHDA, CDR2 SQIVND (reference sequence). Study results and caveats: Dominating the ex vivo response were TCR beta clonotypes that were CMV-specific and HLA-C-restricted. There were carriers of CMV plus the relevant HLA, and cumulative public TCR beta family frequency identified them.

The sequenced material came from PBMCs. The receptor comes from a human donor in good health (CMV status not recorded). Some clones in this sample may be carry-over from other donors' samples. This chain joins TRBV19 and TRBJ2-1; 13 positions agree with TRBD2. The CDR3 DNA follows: TGTGCCAGTAGTACTAAACGGACTAGCGGGAGAGGCAATGAGCAGTTCTTC. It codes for CASSTKRTSGRGNEQFF.